These 25 T cell receptor beta chains were sequenced from one sample in a study of blood T cell repertoires in COVID-19. Only in-frame clones appear in the TCRdb table, and some are missing; sequencing was by immunoSEQ multiplex PCR. The sample has roughly 16,000 clones, under 90% seen once; the top ten hold less than 20%. Sequencing was carried out using peripheral blood. The receptors derive from a human donor with active COVID-19. The donor label of this sample is uncertain.

The chain couples TRBV10-3 to TRBJ2-7; 12 positions agree with TRBD2. The CDR3 covers 13 residues. Germline V gene data show CDR1 as ENHRY and CDR2 as SYGVKD. V shed 10 bases, J shed 4 bases, and the junction held 5 bases outside the gene matches. CDR3 bases: TGTGCCACGACTAGCGGGGGTTCATACGAGCAGTACTTC. This encodes CATTSGGSYEQYF.

This chain uses TRBV7-8 with TRBJ2-2; 16 bases are a match to TRBD2. Losses at the gene ends were 3 bases for V and 6 bases for J; bases not matched to a gene: 10. CDR1 is SGHVS, CDR2 FQNEAQ, per germline. This CDR3 has 19 residues. The CDR3, as DNA: TGTGCCAGCAGCTTCCCGGGACTAGCGGGGGGGAGGGCGCCCGGGGAGCTGTTTTTT. This codes for CASSFPGLAGGRAPGELFF.

This chain connects TRBV19 to TRBJ1-1; D gene ambiguous. The length of the CDR3 is 13 residues. Germline V gene lookup returns CDR1 LNHDA and CDR2 SQIVND (reference sequence). The V end was cut by 4 bases, the J end by 0 bases, with 6 bases between. CDR3 sequence reads: CASSRQMNTEAFF. CDR3 nucleotides: TGTGCCAGTAGTAGGCAGATGAACACTGAAGCTTTCTTT.

In this sample, this clone turned up a few times. The V and J genes are TRBV2 and TRBJ1-6, with D tentatively TRBD1 (5 bases). Trimming took 6 bases from V and 9 from J, leaving 18 bases between them. CDR1 and CDR2 from the germline V gene are SNHLY and FYNNEI. The CDR3 loop spans 15 amino acids. Here the CDR3 reads CASRQETSFLSPLHF. For the CDR3, the DNA is TGTGCCAGCAGACAGGAGACTAGCTTCCTTTCACCCCTCCACTTT.

CDR3 nucleotide sequence: TGTGCCAGCAGCTTGGGTGGGACAGGGGGTACAGATACGCAGTATTTT. Amino acids: CASSLGGTGGTDTQYF. V gene TRBV5-5 combines with J gene TRBJ2-3, with 11 bases that match TRBD1. From germline, CDR1 is SGHKS and CDR2 YYEKEE (reference sequence). The CDR3 is 16 amino acids. The J segment lost 3 bases and the V segment lost 0 bases, leaving 3 bases of the junction unmatched.

The chain is built from TRBV5-5 and TRBJ2-2; tentatively, D is TRBD2 (6 bases). CDR1 is SGHKS, CDR2 YYEKEE, per germline (reference sequence). The CDR3 is made up of 17 amino acids. V was trimmed by 4 bases and J by 0 bases, leaving 16 bases between them. The CDR3 region is CASSVREPFANTGELFF. The CDR3 DNA is TGTGCCAGCAGCGTACGGGAGCCCTTCGCGAACACCGGGGAGCTGTTTTTT.

The CDR3 loop reads CASSIDRAENQPQHF. The CDR3 nucleotides read TGTGCCAGTAGTATAGACAGGGCGGAGAATCAGCCCCAGCATTTT. The chain carries TRBV19 and TRBJ1-5; a weak D match, TRBD1 (5 bases). The CDR3 has 15 amino acids. From germline, CDR1 is LNHDA and CDR2 SQIVND (reference sequence). Trimming removed 0 bases from V and 4 bases from J, with 10 bases in between.

The rearrangement links TRBV11-2 to TRBJ2-5, with 13 bases that match TRBD2. The CDR3 extends over 17 amino acids. The ends lost 5 bases at V and 5 bases at J; junction bases unmatched: 11. Germline V gene lookup returns CDR1 SGHAT and CDR2 FQNNGV. The CDR3 DNA is TGTGCCAGCAGCCTCGGGACTAGCGGGGAAATGGCGGAGACCCAGTACTTC. Residues: CASSLGTSGEMAETQYF.

This clone appeared a few times. The rearrangement joins TRBV19 to TRBJ1-5; 7 positions match TRBD1. The V and J ends lost 7 bases and 7 bases, in that order; junction bases with no gene match: 7. The CDR3 sequence is 13 residues long. Germline lookup yields CDR1 LNHDA and CDR2 SQIVND (reference sequence). For the CDR3, the DNA is TGTGCCAGTACACTACAGGGGAGCCAGCCCCAGCATTTT. Protein: CASTLQGSQPQHF.

The chain employs TRBV4-2 and TRBJ2-4, with D possibly TRBD1 on 6 matching bases. From germline, CDR1 is LGHNA and CDR2 YNFKEQ. This CDR3 has 17 residues. The ends were cut back, 4 bases at V and 5 bases at J, with 21 bases in the middle. CDR3 DNA sequence: TGTGCCAGCAGCCTTACAAACCATGGGGGCTCGGAAAACATTCAGTACTTC. Residues: CASSLTNHGGSENIQYF.

The chain uses TRBV19 and TRBJ2-7; D might be TRBD2 (5 bases). Germline V gives CDR1 LNHDA, CDR2 SQIVND (reference sequence). This CDR3 contains 15 residues. V was shortened by 3 bases and J by 0 bases, with 12 bases between the two germline ends. The CDR3 coding sequence is TGTGCCAGTAGTATCGGGGAAGTGTTCTCCTACGAGCAGTACTTC. This encodes CASSIGEVFSYEQYF.

The rearrangement uses TRBV7-2 and TRBJ2-3; tentatively, D is TRBD1 (6 bases). CDR3 length: 14 amino acids. V lost 2 bases and J lost 1, with 7 bases in between. Germline V lookup: CDR1 SGHTA, CDR2 FQGNSA. The CDR3, as DNA: TGTGCCAGCAGCTTAAAGGGGGGCACAGATACGCAGTATTTT. Its protein product is CASSLKGGTDTQYF.

This clone has more than one count but fewer than ten. The genes are TRBV15 and TRBJ2-5, with D possibly being TRBD1 (5 bases). CDR3 length: 15 amino acids. Germline V gene lookup returns CDR1 LNHNV and CDR2 YYDKDF (reference sequence). Trimming left V 1 base short and J 2 bases short, with 11 bases between. The CDR3 DNA is TGTGCCACCAGCAGAGGCCGGACATCTCAAGAGACCCAGTACTTC. Its translation: CATSRGRTSQETQYF.

This chain's CDR3 is CASSARGELFF. Written as DNA, the CDR3 is TGTGCCAGCAGCGCTAGGGGGGAGCTGTTTTTT. The chain carries TRBV6-6 and TRBJ2-2; D unresolved. The germline V and J ends were trimmed by 6 bases and 8 bases, with 7 bases remaining between them. CDR3 length: 11 residues. Germline CDR1 and CDR2: MNHNY and SVGAGI (reference sequence).

The V and J genes are TRBV7-8 and TRBJ2-5, with a weak D call TRBD1 (5 bases). V was pared by 3 bases and J by 3 bases, with 14 bases between. The CDR3 spans 15 residues. Germline V gives CDR1 SGHVS, CDR2 FQNEAQ. In nucleotides, the CDR3 is TGTGCCAGCAGCTTCCACCGGACATTTGAAGAGACCCAGTACTTC. It yields the protein CASSFHRTFEETQYF.

This chain uses TRBV6-5 with TRBJ2-6, with D possibly matching TRBD2 (6 bases). From germline, CDR1 is MNHEY and CDR2 SVGAGI. Trimming stripped 1 base from V and 0 bases from J, with 7 bases between. This CDR3 region has 16 residues. CDR3 region: CASSYLRDSGANVLTF. The CDR3 DNA is TGTGCCAGCAGTTACTTGCGGGACTCTGGGGCCAACGTCCTGACTTTC.

The DNA for the CDR3 is TGTGCCAGCAGCTTAGACTCATCGGCGGCCGGTGGCTACACCTTC. Residues: CASSLDSSAAGGYTF. This chain connects TRBV7-9 to TRBJ1-2; D ambiguous. The CDR3 contains 15 residues. CDR1 and CDR2 from the germline V gene are SEHNR and FQNEAQ (reference sequence). V was shortened by 1 base and J by 7 bases, with 16 bases between the two germline ends.

The chain has TRBV6-1 and TRBJ1-6, with D tentatively TRBD1 (6 bases). The CDR3 runs to 15 residues. From germline, CDR1 is MNHNS and CDR2 SASEGT. Trimming removed 3 bases from V and 7 bases from J, with 13 bases in between. The DNA of the CDR3 is TGTGCCAGCAGTGAGTTGGGGGGGCGAAATTCACCCCTCCACTTT. As protein: CASSELGGRNSPLHF.

V gene TRBV6-5 combines with J gene TRBJ1-4; 7 bases are a match to TRBD1. Germline values: CDR1 MNHEY, CDR2 SVGAGI. The V and J ends lost 10 bases and 4 bases, in that order; junction bases with no gene match: 6. This CDR3 contains 13 residues. CDR3 in amino acids: CATQGQLNEKLFF. CDR3 DNA: TGTGCCACCCAGGGACAGCTTAATGAAAAACTGTTTTTT.

The chain combines TRBV13 with TRBJ2-3; 7 bases match TRBD2. This CDR3 has 13 amino acids. The V and J ends lost 7 bases and 1 base, in that order; junction bases with no gene match: 2. In germline, CDR1 is PRHDT, CDR2 FYEKMQ (reference sequence). The CDR3 DNA reads as TGTGCCAGCAATCGGGGGGGCACAGATACGCAGTATTTT. Encoded protein: CASNRGGTDTQYF.

The J gene is TRBJ1-1, the V gene TRBV7-3; D is ambiguous. The V end lost 1 base, the J end lost 10 bases, and 13 bases lay between the germline ends. The CDR3 extends over 13 amino acids. Germline V gene lookup returns CDR1 SGHTA and CDR2 FQGTGA. The CDR3 loop reads CASSLSLGGPAFF. The CDR3 DNA sequence: TGTGCCAGCAGCTTAAGCCTGGGAGGTCCAGCTTTCTTT.

This chain joins TRBV24-1 and TRBJ2-2; D gene ambiguous. V dropped 0 bases and J dropped 3 bases, with 4 bases sitting between them. The germline V gene has CDR1 KGHDR and CDR2 SFDVKD. CDR3 length equals 14 residues. CDR3 nucleotide sequence: TGTGCCACCAGTGATTTGCGGGACACCGGGGAGCTGTTTTTT. Its translation is CATSDLRDTGELFF.

The chain employs TRBV28 and TRBJ1-2; 8 nucleotides agree with TRBD1. CDR1 MDHEN and CDR2 SYDVKM come from the germline V gene. The J segment lost 4 bases and the V segment lost 0 bases, leaving 4 bases of the junction unmatched. The CDR3 spans 15 residues. For the CDR3, the DNA is TGTGCCAGCAGTTTATGGACAGGGGACGGCTATGGCTACACCTTC. This translates into CASSLWTGDGYGYTF.

The chain combines TRBV12-3 or TRBV12-4 with TRBJ2-7; maybe TRBD1 (6 bases). CDR3 length equals 13 residues. Trimming took off 6 bases at V and 1 base at J, with 10 bases between the two ends. CDR3 protein: CASSRDISYEQYF. In DNA, the CDR3 is TGTGCCAGCAGCCGGGACATATCCTACGAGCAGTACTTC.

This clone was recorded only once. V usage is TRBV10-1 and J usage is TRBJ1-1; D perhaps matches TRBD1 (5 bases). This CDR3 region has 15 residues. Trimming removed 0 bases at V and 1 base at J, with 9 bases between. Germline CDR1 is WNHNN and CDR2 is SYGVQD (reference sequence). The CDR3 spells CASSESGQSNTEAFF. CDR3 DNA: TGCGCCAGCAGTGAGTCGGGGCAATCGAACACTGAAGCTTTCTTT.